This TCR beta chain was sequenced in a study of cytomegalovirus exposure and HLA in healthy donors. Study-level information: An earlier analysis found fewer than 140 million unique TCR beta sequences from approximately 190 million T cells. Among about 380 genotyped donors, around 80% fell in the Caucasian-associated ancestry cluster. The study's findings and limits: Equally common other TCR beta chains were less clonally expanded than HLA-associated ones, a later analysis found.

The CDR3 is 16 residues long. CDR1 LNHDA and CDR2 SQIVND come from the germline V gene (reference sequence). V lost 3 bases and J lost 4; bases outside the gene matches: 11. Primers included in the PCR were 60 Vbeta and 13 Jbeta primers. The method was immunoSEQ multiplex PCR; TCRdb's version includes in-frame clones alone and lacks a portion of them. The sample lists fewer than 250,000 clones, more than 75% occurring once. This clone was found once. Its antigen remains unknown. The V call is TRBV19, the J call TRBJ2-7, with 8 bases aligning to TRBD2. The clonotype was recovered from a human donor in good health. Material for sequencing was PBMCs. The CDR3 loop reads CASSIDSVGGGYEQYF. CDR3 sequence (DNA): TGTGCCAGTAGTATTGATTCTGTCGGGGGGGGTTACGAGCAGTACTTC.